This is a list of T cell receptor beta chains from one sample in a study of graft-versus-host responses after intestinal transplantation. Sequenced by immunoSEQ multiplex PCR; TCRdb stores in-frame clones only, minus some. The table shows 35,000 to 40,000 clones, with about nine tenths occurring only once. The source was ileum tissue, collected approximately 210 days after intestinal transplant. The receptor set was obtained from a human patient who received an intestinal transplant, so some T cells may come from the graft donor. Both conserved end residues are part of each CDR3. A D gene is named only where the DNA matches it firmly. Not all rows give a size; the values are once, few, many and, for expanded clones, a class.

j_call d_call v_call clone_size cdr3_aa cdr3_nt
TRBJ1-1 . TRBV5-6 . CASSLFGLGMNTEAFF TGTGCCAGCAGCTTGTTTGGGTTGGGCATGAACACTGAAGCTTTCTTT
TRBJ2-3 TRBD1 TRBV2 . CASARGTASTDTQYF TGTGCCAGCGCCCGAGGGACAGCTAGCACAGATACGCAGTATTTT
TRBJ2-3 . TRBV28 . CASSSSWGGTDTQYF TGTGCCAGCAGCTCTAGCTGGGGGGGCACAGATACGCAGTATTTT
TRBJ1-1 . TRBV7-9 . CASSSPGATEAFF TGTGCCAGCAGCTCCCCCGGGGCCACTGAAGCTTTCTTT
TRBJ2-7 . TRBV18 . CASSPPPRAEQYF TGTGCCAGCTCACCACCCCCCCGGGCCGAGCAGTACTTC
TRBJ2-7 . TRBV5-5 . CASSLALGVGEQYF TGTGCCAGCAGCTTGGCCCTGGGGGTCGGAGAGCAGTACTTC
TRBJ2-1 . TRBV5-1 . CASSTSGPSYNEQFF TGCGCCAGCAGCACCAGCGGGCCGTCCTACAATGAGCAGTTCTTC
TRBJ1-4 TRBD1 TRBV7-6 . CASSLEADRAVLNEKLFF TGTGCCAGCAGCTTAGAAGCCGACAGGGCGGTACTCAATGAAAAACTGTTTTTT
TRBJ2-5 . TRBV7-8 . CASEAETQYF TGTGCCAGCGAGGCAGAGACCCAGTACTTC
TRBJ2-7 TRBD2 TRBV10-3 . CAINNSGRQDEQYF TGTGCCATCAACAATAGCGGGAGGCAAGACGAGCAGTACTTC
TRBJ1-5 TRBD1 TRBV27 . CASSQGASQPQHF TGTGCCAGCAGTCAGGGGGCGAGTCAGCCCCAGCATTTT
TRBJ2-7 TRBD1 TRBV4-2 . CASSQEDRAYEQYF TGTGCCAGCAGCCAAGAGGACAGGGCCTACGAGCAGTACTTC
TRBJ2-1 . TRBV5-4 . CATRQEPYNEQFF TGTGCCACCCGGCAGGAGCCTTACAATGAGCAGTTCTTC
TRBJ1-1 . TRBV5-1 few CASSFSGEKAEAFF TGCGCCAGCAGCTTCAGCGGGGAGAAGGCTGAAGCTTTCTTT
TRBJ1-2 TRBD1 TRBV7-9 . CASRDSDKYGYTF TGTGCCAGTCGGGACAGCGATAAATATGGCTACACCTTC
TRBJ1-4 TRBD1 TRBV4-1 . CASSSDRANEKLFF TGCGCCAGCAGCTCAGACAGGGCCAATGAAAAACTGTTTTTT
TRBJ1-1 . TRBV5-1 . CASSFSTGLEAFF TGCGCCAGCAGCTTTTCAACAGGGTTAGAAGCTTTCTTT
TRBJ2-7 TRBD2 TRBV5-6 few CASHYRSGVADEQYF TGTGCCAGCCATTACCGAAGCGGGGTAGCCGACGAGCAGTACTTC
TRBJ2-5 . TRBV10-3 . CAISRAENSQETQYF TGTGCCATCAGTAGGGCAGAGAACTCACAAGAGACCCAGTACTTC
TRBJ1-4 TRBD1 TRBV2 . CASSGEGAREKLFF TGTGCCAGCAGTGGAGAGGGGGCAAGGGAAAAACTGTTTTTT
TRBJ1-2 . TRBV2 . CASSETRRANYGYTF TGTGCCAGCAGTGAAACCCGCAGGGCAAACTATGGCTACACCTTC
TRBJ1-5 . TRBV28 . CASSFREMVSNQPQHF TGTGCCAGCAGTTTCCGGGAGATGGTAAGCAATCAGCCCCAGCATTTT
TRBJ2-1 . TRBV7-8 . CASSLGGGPYNEQFF TGTGCCAGCAGCTTAGGTGGGGGCCCCTACAATGAGCAGTTCTTC
TRBJ2-1 TRBD2 TRBV28 . CASRTSGGAFNEQFF TGTGCCAGCAGAACTAGCGGGGGGGCCTTCAATGAGCAGTTCTTC
TRBJ2-1 . TRBV19 few CASSIVRGNEQFF TGTGCCAGTAGTATTGTTAGGGGGAATGAGCAGTTCTTC
TRBJ2-7 . TRBV25-1 . CASRMPGLEQYF TGTGCCAGCAGAATGCCCGGGCTCGAGCAGTACTTC
TRBJ2-5 . TRBV29-1 . CSVSTTGLQETQYF TGCAGCGTCTCAACGACAGGTCTTCAAGAGACCCAGTACTTC
TRBJ1-5 TRBD1 TRBV4-1 . CASSQHLGGGGGNQPQHF TGCGCCAGCAGCCAGCATCTCGGGGGAGGGGGCGGTAATCAGCCCCAGCATTTT
TRBJ2-5 TRBD1 TRBV5-6 . CASSPDRVVEETQYF TGTGCCAGCAGCCCGGACAGGGTAGTCGAAGAGACCCAGTACTTC
TRBJ1-1 TRBD1 TRBV7-9 . CASRDQGDGTEAFF TGTGCCAGCAGGGATCAGGGGGACGGCACTGAAGCTTTCTTT
TRBJ2-1 . TRBV10-3 . CAISDPVGGHSEQFF TGTGCCATCAGTGACCCAGTCGGGGGCCACAGTGAGCAGTTCTTC
TRBJ1-3 . TRBV7-8 . CASSLGFSGFSGNTIYF TGTGCCAGCAGCTTGGGTTTTTCAGGGTTTAGTGGAAACACCATATATTTT
TRBJ2-2 . TRBV4-1 . CASSQVLNTGELFF TGCGCCAGCAGCCAAGTACTTAACACCGGGGAGCTGTTTTTT
TRBJ2-2 TRBD2 TRBV28 . CASSLAGLNTGELFF TGTGCCAGCAGTCTAGCGGGCTTAAACACCGGGGAGCTGTTTTTT
TRBJ2-6 . TRBV29-1 . CSARGAGANVLTF TGCAGCGCCAGGGGTGCTGGGGCCAACGTCCTGACTTTC
TRBJ2-1 . TRBV5-4 . CASSLFGGEQFF TGTGCCAGCAGCTTGTTCGGCGGTGAGCAGTTCTTC
TRBJ2-7 . TRBV13 . CASSPGISYEQYF TGTGCCAGCAGCCCGGGGATTAGCTACGAGCAGTACTTC
TRBJ2-1 . TRBV11-2 . CASSYDVPRGAYNEQFF TGTGCCAGCAGTTATGACGTACCGAGGGGGGCCTACAATGAGCAGTTCTTC
TRBJ2-3 TRBD1 TRBV5-1 . CASSSGQGVGDTQYF TGCGCCAGCAGCTCTGGACAGGGGGTTGGAGATACGCAGTATTTT
TRBJ2-7 TRBD2 TRBV5-4 . CASSLELAGANEQYF TGTGCCAGCAGCTTGGAGCTAGCGGGAGCGAACGAGCAGTACTTC
TRBJ2-2 TRBD2 TRBV19 . CASSMRGLAPNTGELFF TGTGCCAGTAGTATGCGAGGACTAGCTCCGAACACCGGGGAGCTGTTTTTT
TRBJ1-2 TRBD1 TRBV28 . CASSSPDRGHYGYTF TGTGCCAGCAGTTCACCGGACAGGGGGCACTATGGCTACACCTTC
TRBJ1-1 . TRBV19 . CASSIHGLGSGIMNTEAFF TGTGCCAGTAGTATCCACGGGTTGGGGAGCGGAATAATGAACACTGAAGCTTTCTTT